These 26 T cell receptor beta chains were sequenced from one sample in a study of T cells in Graves' hyperthyroidism and ophthalmopathy. TCR beta CDR3 sequences were amplified from RNA transcripts. The HTBI primer set drove a first-round RT-PCR of the TCR CDR3. Via MiXCR, TCRdb re-called the multiplex PCR reads, giving one row per CDR3 protein. The sample has approximately 600,000 distinct CDR3 sequences; around 20% are singletons. Sequencing was carried out using blood. These receptors were taken from a man aged 30-40 years with Graves' ophthalmopathy.

This clonotype has just a few counts. DNA for the CDR3: TGTGCCACGTCGACAGGGACGGACACCGGGGAGCTGTTTTTT. Encoded protein: CATSTGTDTGELFF. The chain links TRBV24-1 to TRBJ2-2; TRBD1 agrees at 7 bases. This CDR3 has 14 residues. In germline, CDR1 is KGHDR, CDR2 SFDVKD. The junction had 7 bases not matched to a gene; V was cut back by 10 bases and J by 3 bases.

The chain is built from TRBV20-1 and TRBJ2-5; 7 nucleotides line up with TRBD1. Germline V lookup: CDR1 DFQATT, CDR2 SNEGSKA (reference sequence). The CDR3 covers 16 residues. J was trimmed by 2 bases and V by 4 bases; bases with no gene match: 13. The CDR3 DNA reads TGCAGTGCTATTATATGGCCGGGACAGTTACAAGAGACCCAGTACTTC. As protein: CSAIIWPGQLQETQYF.

This clonotype was observed at least ten times. This chain connects TRBV30 to TRBJ1-2; D not certain. CDR3 length equals 11 residues. Trimming stripped 3 bases from V and 6 bases from J, with 8 bases between. CDR1 and CDR2 (germline): GTSNPN, SVGIG (reference sequence). The CDR3 loop reads CAWSGGDGYTF. The CDR3 DNA reads TGTGCCTGGAGCGGCGGGGATGGCTACACCTTC.

This clonotype was counted at least ten times. The chain recombines TRBV5-8 with TRBJ2-2, with D tentatively TRBD1 or TRBD2 (5 bases each). Germline loops: CDR1 SGHTS, CDR2 YDEGEE. This CDR3 has 14 residues. Trimming left V 3 bases short and J 2 bases short, with 8 bases between. CDR3 coding DNA: TGTGCCAGCAGCTCGGGACCAAACACCGGGGAGCTGTTTTTT. It encodes CASSSGPNTGELFF.

The chain links TRBV20-1 to TRBJ2-4, with 7 bases identical to TRBD1. There are 15 residues in the CDR3. V was pared by 3 bases and J by 0 bases, with 5 bases of the junction left unmatched. In germline, CDR1 is DFQATT, CDR2 SNEGSKA (reference sequence). The CDR3 spells CSASGTVLAKNIQYF. CDR3 nucleotides: TGCAGTGCTAGTGGGACAGTACTAGCCAAAAACATTCAGTACTTC.

This clonotype was picked up many times. This rearrangement joins TRBV20-1 to TRBJ2-7, with D possibly TRBD1 on 6 matching bases. The V and J ends lost 2 bases and 2 bases respectively, with 13 bases between them. This CDR3 region has 14 residues. Germline CDR1 and CDR2: DFQATT and SNEGSKA (reference sequence). The CDR3: CSARRTAVTYEQYF. The CDR3 coding sequence is TGCAGTGCTAGAAGGACAGCGGTAACCTACGAGCAGTACTTC.

This clonotype was counted only a few times. The germline gene is not matched at one end of the junction; a read error may be the cause. This sequence joins TRBV7-9 and TRBJ2-6; TRBD1 agrees at 9 bases. The CDR3 contains 18 residues. Per the germline V gene, CDR1 is SEHNR and CDR2 is FQNEAQ (reference sequence). The CDR3, as DNA: TGTGCCAGCAGCTTAGAAGTGGGGACAGGGCCTGGGTCCAACGTCCTGACTTTC. Encoded protein: CASSLEVGTGPGSNVLTF.

The J gene is TRBJ2-5, the V gene TRBV7-2; 9 positions match TRBD2. V was pared by 5 bases and J by 7 bases, with 20 bases of the junction left unmatched. The CDR3 sequence is 18 residues long. The germline V gene has CDR1 SGHTA and CDR2 FQGNSA. CDR3: CASSPSGLAGTRPGTQYF. In nucleotides, the CDR3 is TGTGCCAGCAGCCCCAGCGGGCTAGCGGGAACCCGCCCGGGGACCCAGTACTTC.

This clonotype was counted once. Likely a read error: the CDR3 ends without its conserved phenylalanine or tryptophan. The genes are TRBV15 and TRBJ2-4, with a possible D match to TRBD2 (5 bases). This CDR3 is 16 amino acids long. Trimming left V 5 bases short and J 3 bases short, with 17 bases between. Germline V gene sequence: CDR1 LNHNV, CDR2 YYDKDF (reference sequence). The chain's CDR3 is CATSFPVRAGKNIQYS. In DNA, the CDR3 is TGTGCCACCAGCTTCCCGGTGAGGGCGGGCAAAAACATTCAGTACTCC.

This clonotype was counted ten times or more. The chain carries TRBV7-8 and TRBJ2-3, with 9 positions matching TRBD2. The CDR3 extends over 16 amino acids. The germline gives CDR1 SGHVS, CDR2 FQNEAQ. The J segment lost 4 bases and the V segment lost 4 bases, leaving 9 bases of the junction unmatched. Here the CDR3 reads CASSSPTSGPPDTQYF. The CDR3 DNA reads TGTGCCAGCAGCTCCCCTACTAGCGGGCCACCAGATACGCAGTATTTT.

This clonotype was recorded many times. V gene TRBV18 combines with J gene TRBJ1-1, with no clear D. Trimming took off 8 bases at V and 3 bases at J, with 13 bases between the two ends. Looked up from germline, CDR1 is KGHSH and CDR2 is LQKENI. The CDR3 has 13 residues. The CDR3 reads CASHEDPHTEAFF. CDR3 DNA sequence: TGTGCCAGCCACGAAGACCCCCACACTGAAGCTTTCTTT.

This clonotype was seen many times. The CDR3 region is CATSDTRQGGTQYF. The CDR3, as DNA: TGTGCCACCAGTGATACCCGACAGGGTGGTACGCAGTATTTT. This chain uses TRBV24-1 with TRBJ2-3; 7 bases are a match to TRBD1. The CDR3 spans 14 residues. The junction had 7 bases not matched to a gene; V was cut back by 3 bases and J by 8 bases. Germline V gene sequence: CDR1 KGHDR, CDR2 SFDVKD.

Ten or more counts support this clonotype. The gene calls are TRBV28 and TRBJ2-7, with 9 bases fitting TRBD2. The germline V gene encodes CDR1 MDHEN and CDR2 SYDVKM. The length of the CDR3 is 15 residues. V shed 0 bases, J shed 3 bases, and the junction held 3 bases outside the gene matches. In nucleotides, the CDR3 is TGTGCCAGCAGTTTATGGGGTAGCGGGGGCTACGAGCAGTACTTC. Protein sequence: CASSLWGSGGYEQYF.

This chain joins TRBV10-2 and TRBJ2-5; 9 bases are shared with TRBD2. V shed 4 bases and J 5 bases; nucleotides not matched to a gene: 8. This CDR3 contains 15 residues. Germline CDR1 reads WSHSY; CDR2 reads SAAADI. CDR3 sequence: CASSVASGNRETQYF. The CDR3 bases are TGCGCCAGCAGTGTGGCTAGCGGGAACCGGGAGACCCAGTACTTC.

The V call is TRBV5-6, the J call TRBJ2-3, with no clear D. The CDR3 has 16 residues. With 1 base removed from V and 1 base from J, the gap between germline ends came to 13 bases. The germline CDR1 and CDR2 sequences are SGHDT and YYEEEE. CDR3 loop: CASSLRAGLGTDTQYF. The CDR3 bases are TGTGCCAGCAGCTTGAGGGCAGGCTTGGGCACAGATACGCAGTATTTT.

The sample holds many counts of this clonotype. The chain is built from TRBV12-3 or TRBV12-4 and TRBJ2-7; 7 nucleotides agree with TRBD1. With V trimmed by 6 bases and J by 2 bases, 7 bases remained unmatched. The length of the CDR3 is 14 residues. This CDR3 reads CASRGTVRPYEQYF. DNA of the CDR3: TGTGCCAGCAGGGGGACAGTTCGGCCCTACGAGCAGTACTTC.

CDR3 sequence: CASSWGAGTGELFF. In nucleotides, the CDR3 is TGTGCCAGTAGCTGGGGGGCCGGAACCGGGGAGCTGTTTTTT. The rearrangement links TRBV19 to TRBJ2-2, with D perhaps being TRBD1 or TRBD2 (6 bases each). Trimming removed 6 bases from V and 5 bases from J, with 13 bases in between. This CDR3 contains 14 residues. The germline V gene has CDR1 LNHDA and CDR2 SQIVND (reference sequence).

This clonotype was observed at least ten times. CDR3 DNA sequence: TGTGCCAGCAGTGCGCCCGATGGGTTATATAATTCACCCCTCCACTTT. Encoded protein: CASSAPDGLYNSPLHF. J is TRBJ1-6 and V is TRBV28, with D uncertain. This CDR3 spans 16 amino acids. Germline CDR1 MDHEN, CDR2 SYDVKM. Trimming removed 5 bases at V and 4 bases at J, with 15 bases between.

This clonotype was observed at least ten times. The CDR3 loop is CASSVQGAGEQYF. The CDR3 nucleotides are TGTGCCAGCAGCGTACAGGGGGCAGGGGAGCAGTACTTC. V gene TRBV13 combines with J gene TRBJ2-7; 9 bases map to TRBD1. The CDR3 spans 13 residues. Trimming at V came to 5 bases and at J to 7 bases, leaving 6 bases not matched to a gene. Germline lookup yields CDR1 PRHDT and CDR2 FYEKMQ (reference sequence).

J is TRBJ2-3 and V is TRBV5-1; a weak D match, TRBD2 (6 bases). The CDR3 length is 14 residues. Germline lookup yields CDR1 SGHRS and CDR2 YFSETQ. The V end lost 0 bases, the J end lost 6 bases, and 11 bases lay between the germline ends. DNA for the CDR3: TGCGCCAGCAGCTTGGAGGGACTCTTGGATACGCAGTATTTT. Translation: CASSLEGLLDTQYF. Variable domain in full (rest from reference TRBV5-1 and TRBJ2-3): KAGVTQTPRYLIKTRGQQVTLSCSPISGHRSVSWYQQTPGQGLQFLFEYFSETQRNKGNFPGRFSGRQFSNSRSEMNVSTLELGDSALYLCASSLEGLLDTQYFGPGTRLTVL.

This sequence joins TRBV27 and TRBJ2-5; 7 bases fit TRBD2. The germline gives CDR1 MNHEY, CDR2 SMNVEV (reference sequence). CDR3 length: 16 amino acids. J lost 2 bases, V lost 0 bases, and 6 bases had no gene match. This CDR3 is CASSLSGGLGQETQYF. CDR3 bases: TGTGCCAGCAGTTTATCCGGGGGGTTGGGACAAGAGACCCAGTACTTC.

This clonotype occurred a few times. J is TRBJ2-5 and V is TRBV24-1; 9 bases match TRBD1. After removal of 2 bases from V and 5 bases from J, the junction contained 14 bases not matched to a gene. Germline values: CDR1 KGHDR, CDR2 SFDVKD. This CDR3 has 18 amino acids. The CDR3 coding sequence is TGTGCCACCAGTGATTACGGGGGCCGGGACAGGGATAGGGAGACCCAGTACTTC. It is translated as CATSDYGGRDRDRETQYF.

This chain links TRBV5-1 with TRBJ2-7; TRBD2 matches 8 bases. The ends lost 4 bases at V and 7 bases at J; junction bases unmatched: 4. The V gene's germline CDR1 is SGHRS and CDR2 YFSETQ. The CDR3 is made up of 12 amino acids. This CDR3 reads CASSRAGEEQYF. CDR3 bases: TGCGCCAGCAGCCGAGCGGGAGAGGAGCAGTACTTC.

CDR3 in DNA: TGCAGCGCGGGGGACAGGGCTGAGACCCAGTACTTC. It codes for CSAGDRAETQYF. This chain joins TRBV29-1 and TRBJ2-5; 9 nucleotides align to TRBD1. Germline V lookup: CDR1 SQVTM, CDR2 ANQGSEA. Trimming removed 7 bases from V and 5 bases from J; junction bases left unmatched: 5. The CDR3 has 12 amino acids.

This clonotype was detected ten times or more. J is TRBJ1-2 and V is TRBV28; a possible D gene is TRBD1 (6 bases). Trimming removed 3 bases at V and 3 bases at J, with 17 bases between. The CDR3 extends over 16 amino acids. Germline V gene sequence: CDR1 MDHEN, CDR2 SYDVKM. CDR3 DNA: TGTGCCAGCAGTTTCCCCCCCCGGACAGAGGACTATGGCTACACCTTC. This codes for CASSFPPRTEDYGYTF.

This clonotype was seen ten or more times. The chain combines TRBV18 with TRBJ2-7; 10 positions match TRBD2. The J segment lost 4 bases and the V segment lost 0 bases, leaving 3 bases of the junction unmatched. The CDR3 is made up of 15 amino acids. Germline CDR1 is KGHSH and CDR2 is LQKENI. CDR3 region: CASSPPASGRYEQYF. The CDR3 DNA follows: TGTGCCAGCTCACCACCGGCTAGCGGGAGATACGAGCAGTACTTC.